The 18 T cell receptor beta chains in this list originate from one sample, sequenced in a study of T cells in Graves' hyperthyroidism and ophthalmopathy. Authors of the study amplified TCR beta CDR3 regions from RNA transcripts. An initial round of RT-PCR targeting the TCR CDR3 relied on the HTBI primer set. TCRdb itself ran the multiplex PCR reads through MiXCR, one entry per CDR3 protein. The top ten clones hold 3.5% to 4% of a sample with approximately 630,000 distinct CDR3 sequences, roughly 15% of them seen once. The source material was blood. These receptor sequences come from a woman younger than 45 with Graves' hyperthyroidism.

The table lists this clonotype with many counts. Written as DNA, the CDR3 is TGTGCCTGGAGTGGGCCGAGGGCGGGACGCACAGATACGCAGTATTTT. Translated, it gives CAWSGPRAGRTDTQYF. The V gene is TRBV30, the J gene TRBJ2-3, with D perhaps TRBD2 (6 bases). Trimming shortened V by 1 base and J by 1 base, and 15 bases separated the two germline ends. This CDR3 is built from 16 residues. Germline V gives CDR1 GTSNPN, CDR2 SVGIG (reference sequence).

This sequence joins TRBV28 and TRBJ1-1; TRBD1 matches at 8 bases. Germline loops: CDR1 MDHEN, CDR2 SYDVKM. CDR3 size: 13 residues. J lost 0 bases, V lost 9 bases, and 3 bases had no gene match. CDR3: CASYRGVNTEAFF. DNA for the CDR3: TGTGCCAGTTACAGGGGGGTGAACACTGAAGCTTTCTTT. Drawing the rest from reference TRBV28 and TRBJ1-1, the complete variable domain is DVKVTQSSRYLVKRTGEKVFLECVQDMDHENMFWYRQDPGLGLRLIYFSYDVKMKEKGDIPEGYSVSREKKERFSLILESASTNQTSMYLCASYRGVNTEAFFGQGTRLTVV.

In its sample, this clonotype was seen a few times. One junction end does not reproduce the germline sequence, and a read error may be involved. V usage is TRBV28 and J usage is TRBJ1-6; 11 bases fit TRBD1. The CDR3 has 15 residues. Germline-derived CDR1 and CDR2 are MDHEN and SYDVKM. In nucleotides, the CDR3 is TGTGCCGGCAGTTTCCGGGACAGGGGGAATTCACCCCTCCACTTT. Protein product: CAGSFRDRGNSPLHF. Complete variable domain (other parts from reference TRBV28 and TRBJ1-6): DVKVTQSSRYLVKRTGEKVFLECVQDMDHENMFWYRQDPGLGLRLIYFSYDVKMKEKGDIPEGYSVSREKKERFSLILESASTNQTSMYLCAGSFRDRGNSPLHFGNGTRLTVT.

The chain combines TRBV7-8 with TRBJ1-2, with D unresolved. Germline assignment: CDR1 SGHVS and CDR2 FQNEAQ. This CDR3 has 16 residues. V lost 1 base to trimming and J lost 1 base, with 13 bases between them. CDR3 protein: CASSLESLLFNYGYTF. CDR3 coding DNA: TGTGCCAGCAGCTTAGAGAGTTTATTGTTTAACTATGGCTACACCTTC.

In its sample, this clonotype was seen many times. This rearrangement joins TRBV28 to TRBJ2-1; 7 bases agree with TRBD2. Germline CDR1 is MDHEN and CDR2 is SYDVKM. The CDR3 runs to 21 residues. V gave up 4 bases and J gave up 2 bases; unmatched junction bases: 23. CDR3 sequence: CASSSPNTGTEGRATYNEQFF. The CDR3 coding sequence is TGTGCCAGCAGTTCGCCCAATACGGGCACGGAGGGGAGGGCCACCTACAATGAGCAGTTCTTC. The whole variable domain, remainder taken from reference TRBV28 and TRBJ2-1, is DVKVTQSSRYLVKRTGEKVFLECVQDMDHENMFWYRQDPGLGLRLIYFSYDVKMKEKGDIPEGYSVSREKKERFSLILESASTNQTSMYLCASSSPNTGTEGRATYNEQFFGPGTRLTVL.

This clonotype showed up just a few times. The chain links TRBV6-2 or TRBV6-3 to TRBJ2-5; weak D call: TRBD1 (6 bases). V was cut by 2 bases and J by 4 bases, with 14 bases left in between. CDR3 length: 15 amino acids. Looked up from germline, CDR1 is MNHEY and CDR2 is SVGEGT. This CDR3 reads CASSYPRGGSETQYF. The CDR3 region has the DNA TGTGCCAGCAGTTACCCCCGTGGGGGCTCAGAGACCCAGTACTTC.

This clonotype was observed many times. The gene calls are TRBV6-5 and TRBJ2-4; D remains ambiguous. This CDR3 is 15 amino acids long. V was cut by 0 bases and J by 8 bases, with 14 bases left in between. Germline lookup yields CDR1 MNHEY and CDR2 SVGAGI. The CDR3, as DNA: TGTGCCAGCAGTTACTCGGGCTTAAGGAGCCACATTCAGTACTTC. It codes for CASSYSGLRSHIQYF.

There are a few counts of this clonotype. The CDR3 loop is CATGGGSYNEQFF. CDR3 bases: TGTGCCACCGGGGGTGGGTCCTACAATGAGCAGTTCTTC. V and J are TRBV24-1 and TRBJ2-1; D tentatively reads TRBD1 or TRBD2 (5 bases each). The V end lost 9 bases, the J end lost 1 base, and 9 bases lay between the germline ends. The CDR3 loop spans 13 amino acids. The germline V gene encodes CDR1 KGHDR and CDR2 SFDVKD.

In its sample, this clonotype was seen a few times. CDR3 coding DNA: TGCAGTGCCCCCTCGCGGGCAGGCTACAATGAGCAGTTCTTC. As protein: CSAPSRAGYNEQFF. The chain combines TRBV20-1 with TRBJ2-1; D is possibly TRBD2 (5 bases). The CDR3 contains 14 residues. Trimming removed 6 bases at V and 3 bases at J, with 15 bases between. Per germline, CDR1 DFQATT and CDR2 SNEGSKA (reference sequence).

This clonotype was detected a few times. This chain connects TRBV6-1 to TRBJ2-7, with 8 bases matching TRBD1. V gave up 7 bases and J gave up 0 bases; unmatched junction bases: 5. There are 14 residues in the CDR3. Germline V gene sequence: CDR1 MNHNS, CDR2 SASEGT. The CDR3 spells CASMGTGDSYEQYF. CDR3 DNA: TGTGCCAGCATGGGGACAGGCGACTCCTACGAGCAGTACTTC.

This clonotype occurred many times. The chain recombines TRBV7-2 with TRBJ2-5, with D tentatively TRBD2 (7 bases). CDR3 length equals 16 residues. The germline V and J ends were trimmed by 4 bases and 4 bases, with 19 bases remaining between them. The germline CDR1 and CDR2 sequences are SGHTA and FQGNSA. CDR3 nucleotide sequence: TGTGCCAGCAGCTCCCATTTCGGGGGAGGGGGAGAGACCCAGTACTTC. It encodes CASSSHFGGGGETQYF.

This clonotype was recorded many times. The J gene is TRBJ2-7, the V gene TRBV7-2; the match to TRBD2 covers 9 bases. V lost 2 bases, J lost 3 bases, and 2 bases stayed unmatched. Germline loops: CDR1 SGHTA, CDR2 FQGNSA. This CDR3 has 14 amino acids. The CDR3 coding sequence is TGTGCCAGCAGCTTAACTAGCGGGTTCTACGAGCAGTACTTC. Translation: CASSLTSGFYEQYF.

In its sample, this clonotype was seen many times. The CDR3 loop is CASSETPSYNEQFF. The DNA of the CDR3 is TGTGCCAGCAGCGAGACCCCCTCCTACAATGAGCAGTTCTTC. The chain links TRBV9 to TRBJ2-1; D remains ambiguous. The V gene lost 3 bases and the J gene lost 0 bases, with 7 bases spanning the gap. The CDR3 covers 14 residues. Germline V lookup: CDR1 SGDLS, CDR2 YYNGEE.

This clonotype appeared a few times. The rearrangement links TRBV6-6 to TRBJ1-5, with a tentative D call TRBD1 (6 bases). CDR1 is MNHNY, CDR2 SVGAGI, per germline (reference sequence). The V end lost 2 bases, the J end lost 7 bases, and 12 bases lay between the germline ends. This CDR3 contains 14 residues. CDR3: CASSYAGVGQPQHF. The CDR3, as DNA: TGTGCCAGCAGTTACGCAGGGGTTGGACAGCCCCAGCATTTT.

In this sample, this clonotype turned up many times. The V call is TRBV24-1, the J call TRBJ2-3; the D gene could be TRBD1 or TRBD2 (5 bases each). Trimming left V 3 bases short and J 3 bases short, with 15 bases between. The CDR3 is 16 amino acids. Germline V gives CDR1 KGHDR, CDR2 SFDVKD. CDR3 loop: CATSDRGGSRTDTQYF. DNA for the CDR3: TGTGCCACCAGTGATAGGGGTGGGAGCCGGACAGATACGCAGTATTTT.

This clonotype was observed many times. The chain recombines TRBV20-1 with TRBJ2-3, with 13 bases matching TRBD2. Germline lookup yields CDR1 DFQATT and CDR2 SNEGSKA (reference sequence). Losses at the gene ends were 5 bases for V and 0 bases for J; bases not matched to a gene: 5. The CDR3 runs to 16 residues. DNA of the CDR3: TGCAGTGCTGGACTAGCGGGAGCGGGGAGCACAGATACGCAGTATTTT. Amino acids: CSAGLAGAGSTDTQYF.

This clonotype has more than one count but fewer than ten. The rearrangement links TRBV27 to TRBJ1-3; tentatively, D is TRBD1 (6 bases). In germline, CDR1 is MNHEY, CDR2 SMNVEV (reference sequence). The CDR3 consists of 15 residues. Trimming shortened V by 2 bases and J by 2 bases, and 10 bases separated the two germline ends. CDR3 nucleotides: TGTGCCAGCAGTTTAACGGGGGCAGCTGGAAACACCATATATTTT. Translated: CASSLTGAAGNTIYF.

This clonotype was picked up many times. This chain links TRBV6-1 with TRBJ2-7; 7 bases align to TRBD1. CDR1 is MNHNS and CDR2 is SASEGT in the germline V gene. CDR3 size: 14 residues. The V and J ends lost 8 bases and 1 base, in that order; junction bases with no gene match: 8. CDR3 bases: TGTGCCAGCCTCGGACAGGATCAATCCTACGAGCAGTACTTC. Translating it yields CASLGQDQSYEQYF.